This T cell receptor beta chain was sequenced during a study of STAT3 mutations in large granular lymphocyte leukemia. Assay used: immunoSEQ multiplex PCR; TCRdb lists only in-frame clones, some missing. The table records around 2,700 clones, approximately 31% of them present only once. Trimming shortened V by 0 bases and J by 1 base, and 6 bases separated the two germline ends. Germline values: CDR1 GTSNPN, CDR2 SVGIG (reference sequence). This CDR3 has 13 residues. The sample holds one count of this clone. Its target is not known. Study-wide points: In T-cell large granular lymphocyte leukemia, about half of patients showed multiple immunodominant subclonotypes.

The sequence was obtained from a human donor with T large granular lymphocyte leukemia. Some clones in this sample may be carry-over from other donors' samples. The specimen was PBMCs. This chain links TRBV30 with TRBJ1-1; D is uncertain. CDR3 sequence: CAWSVRANTEAFF. The DNA for the CDR3 is TGTGCCTGGAGTGTACGAGCGAACACTGAAGCTTTCTTT.